This TCR beta chain comes out of a study of cytomegalovirus exposure and HLA in healthy donors. With regard to this clone: Its antigen is as yet unknown.

Profiling relied on immunoSEQ multiplex PCR, and the TCRdb table lists in-frame clones only, not all of them. The profile shows roughly 52,000 clones, about nine tenths of them singletons. The study, taken as a whole, reports: Among TCR beta chains, those listed as cytomegalovirus-associated numbered around 160.

The material sequenced was PBMCs. This receptor was obtained from a man between 18 and 35 years old in good health and CMV-seronegative.

CDR3 in amino acids: CASSQGVSYNEQFF. CDR3 in DNA: TGTGCCAGCAGCCAGGGGGTCTCCTACAATGAGCAGTTCTTC. V is TRBV21-1 and J is TRBJ2-1; the table's D call TRBD1 went unverified against the DNA. TRBV21-1 is deemed a pseudogene. The CDR3 totals 14 residues.